This T cell receptor (beta chain) was captured in a study of response to subunit inactivated influenza vaccine. General observations from the study: It was the authors' suggestion that each seasonal influenza vaccination recruits few new T cells.

Deletions cut 0 bases from V and 6 bases from J, with 15 bases between. The CDR3 has 17 amino acids. In germline, CDR1 is MNHEY, CDR2 SVGEGT. Details on this clonotype: What it binds is unknown.

TCRdb reprocessed the RT-PCR reads with MiXCR, giving one entry per CDR3 protein. The sample records roughly 650,000 distinct CDR3 sequences, less than 15% being singletons. The chain carries TRBV6-2 or TRBV6-3 and TRBJ1-6; D remains ambiguous. The receptor comes from a man between 45 and 60 years old who received an inactivated influenza vaccine. Sequenced material: PBMCs from blood, taken roughly 2 weeks before vaccination. CDR3 DNA sequence: TGTGCCAGCAGTTACTCGAATCAGAGAAGGCTTAATTCACCCCTCCACTTT. Translation gives CASSYSNQRRLNSPLHF.